These 29 T cell receptor beta chains originate from one sample sequenced in a study of tumor-infiltrating lymphocytes in primary liver carcinoma. A constant-region primer served to make TCR beta cDNA from approximately 490 ng total RNA. For TCR beta, libraries were produced by three nested multiplex PCR rounds using slightly modified ARM-PCR. For 10 cycles apiece, the opening two PCR rounds ran with TRBV1-TRBV30 forward primers and a C-beta reverse primer. Each CDR3 protein gets one entry after TCRdb re-called the multiplex PCR reads with MiXCR. Of fewer than 70,000 distinct CDR3 sequences listed, less than 75% are singletons. Between roughly 20 and 32 mg of unsorted bulk tissue served as the source from which RNA and DNA were co-extracted. The sample taken for sequencing was liver tumor tissue from sampling region 2. Subset in this sample: tumor region T2, inferior pole. These receptors originate from a man between 40 and 49 years old with primary liver carcinoma and hepatitis B virus infection.

As to this clonotype: An end of the junction differs from the germline gene, which may be a read error. The V and J genes are TRBV6-5 and TRBJ2-7; D possibly corresponds to TRBD2 (6 bases). Germline V gene data show CDR1 as MNHEY and CDR2 as SVGAGI. There are 14 residues in the CDR3. In DNA, the CDR3 is TGCGCCAGCAGTTTTACCGAGACTAGTGACGAGCAGTACTTC. It codes for CASSFTETSDEQYF.

The chain couples TRBV5-6 to TRBJ2-7; no reliable D call. From germline, CDR1 is SGHDT and CDR2 YYEEEE. The CDR3 runs to 15 residues. Between the trimmed V and J ends, which lost 5 bases and 2 bases, there was a span of 17 bases. DNA of the CDR3: TGTGCCAGCAGTCCTGGGTTCGACAATACCTACGAGCAGTACTTC. Protein sequence: CASSPGFDNTYEQYF.

As for this clonotype: Possible read error: a much larger clone is one base away. The CDR3 carries no conserved terminal phenylalanine or tryptophan, so it likely arises from a read error. The limits of the CDR3 on the DNA are not certain, so only TCRdb's listed CDR3 is given. V and J are TRBV28 and TRBJ2-1; TRBD1 was called by the table and not checked on the DNA. The CDR3 contains 12 residues when both ends are counted. CDR1 MDHEN and CDR2 SYDVKM come from the germline V gene. CDR3 sequence: CASSLPSGVPIL.

Turning to this clonotype: At one boundary the junction diverges from the germline segment, which might be a read error. The rearrangement links TRBV5-6 to TRBJ1-5, with D unresolved. The CDR3 spans 14 residues. The germline V gene has CDR1 SGHDT and CDR2 YYEEEE. CDR3 in DNA: TGTGCCAGCAGCTTCCGACTGGCGAATCAGCCCCAGCATTTC. Amino acids: CASSFRLANQPQHF.

This clonotype turned up a few times. A much larger clone is a single base away; this may be a read error. The chain couples TRBV5-1 to TRBJ2-2; D unclear. The germline V gene encodes CDR1 SGHRS and CDR2 YFSETQ. V was trimmed by 4 bases and J by 7 bases, leaving 17 bases between them. CDR3 length: 15 amino acids. CDR3 region: CASSPENKGHGELFF. The CDR3 coding sequence is TGCGCCAGCAGCCCAGAGAACAAGGGTCACGGGGAGCTGTTTTTT.

In the case of this clonotype: A much larger clone lies one base from this, so it may be a read error. V gene TRBV29-1 combines with J gene TRBJ1-1; D is possibly TRBD1 (6 bases). The germline gives CDR1 SQVTM, CDR2 ANQGSEA. This CDR3 has 12 amino acids. The V end was cut by 6 bases, the J end by 6 bases, with 14 bases between. CDR3 protein: CSVSQDSAEAFF. For the CDR3, the DNA is TGCAGCGTCTCTCAGGACAGCGCTGAAGCTTTCTTT.

Turning to this clonotype: Since the CDR3 does not end with the conserved phenylalanine or tryptophan, this likely comes from a read error. V and J are TRBV11-2 and TRBJ2-7, with D possibly being TRBD1 or TRBD2 (5 bases each). The CDR3 length is 16 residues. The germline gives CDR1 SGHAT, CDR2 FQNNGV. DNA for the CDR3: TGTGCCAGTAGCTTTCATGGGGGTCAAAGCTCCTACGAGCAGTACCTA. Amino acid sequence: CASSFHGGQSSYEQYL.

In the case of this clonotype: The CDR3 carries no conserved terminal phenylalanine or tryptophan, so it likely arises from a read error. The limits of the CDR3 on the DNA are not certain, so only TCRdb's listed CDR3 is given. The chain combines TRBV4-2 with TRBJ2-2; the table's TRBD1 call for D was not verified on the DNA. Per the germline V gene, CDR1 is LGHNA and CDR2 is YNFKEQ. The CDR3 is 14 residues long, counting both termini. The CDR3 reads CASSTGGYTRELCL.

Comment on this clonotype: A single base separates this from a much larger clone, so it may be a read error. This chain uses TRBV11-2 with TRBJ1-2, with D maybe TRBD1 (5 bases). This CDR3 is 13 amino acids long. CDR1 is SGHAT, CDR2 FQNNGV, per germline. CDR3 DNA sequence: TGTGCAAGCAGCGTCGGGAGGGGTGGAGGCTACATCTTC. Translating gives CASSVGRGGGYIF.

Turning to this clonotype: The junction departs from germline at one end; a sequencing error may be responsible. V gene TRBV11-2 combines with J gene TRBJ1-1; D might be TRBD1 (5 bases). From germline, CDR1 is SGHAT and CDR2 FQNNGV. The CDR3 loop spans 16 amino acids. The CDR3 spells CASSPSRALVNIEAFF. DNA for the CDR3: TGTGCAAGCAGCCCATCCAGGGCGTTGGTGAACATTGAAGCTTTCTTT.

J is TRBJ1-1 and V is TRBV28; 7 positions agree with TRBD1. There are 11 residues in the CDR3. With 7 bases clipped from V and 10 bases from J, the junction kept 6 bases outside the gene matches. The germline CDR1 and CDR2 sequences are MDHEN and SYDVKM. CDR3 residues: CASILQGRAFF. Written as DNA, the CDR3 is TGTGCCAGCATTCTACAGGGGAGAGCTTTCTTT. Together with reference TRBV28 and TRBJ1-1, the CDR3 gives the full variable domain: DVKVTQSSRYLVKRTGEKVFLECVQDMDHENMFWYRQDPGLGLRLIYFSYDVKMKEKGDIPEGYSVSREKKERFSLILESASTNQTSMYLCASILQGRAFFGQGTRLTVV.

This clonotype has just a few counts. V usage is TRBV30 and J usage is TRBJ2-7; D could derive from TRBD1 or TRBD2 (5 bases each). V lost 5 bases and J lost 7, with 15 bases in between. Germline lookup yields CDR1 GTSNPN and CDR2 SVGIG (reference sequence). This CDR3 has 12 residues. CDR3 DNA: TGTGCCTGGCGCGTCAGGGACCATGAGCAGTACTTC. Encoded protein: CAWRVRDHEQYF.

At least ten counts were recorded for this clonotype. CDR3 nucleotides: TGTGCCAGCAGCCTCAGTCGACTAGCGGGAAGTAACGAGCAGTACTTC. It encodes CASSLSRLAGSNEQYF. This rearrangement joins TRBV12-3 or TRBV12-4 to TRBJ2-7, with 11 bases lining up with TRBD2. The CDR3 has 16 residues. Trimming at V came to 6 bases and at J to 5 bases, leaving 12 bases not matched to a gene.

A word on this clonotype: The conserved final phenylalanine or tryptophan is absent from the CDR3, which likely points to a read error. The limits of the CDR3 on the DNA are not certain, so only TCRdb's listed CDR3 is given. The rearrangement joins TRBV11-3 to TRBJ2-1; the table's D gene call, TRBD1, was not cross checked with the DNA. Both ends counted, the CDR3 spans 12 residues. The germline V gene has CDR1 SGHNT and CDR2 YENEEA. The CDR3 loop reads CASSSRVGELFS.

This clonotype was detected a few times. One end of the junction varies from germline; a read error may be responsible. The V and J genes are TRBV29-1 and TRBJ2-2; D possibly uses TRBD1 or TRBD2 (5 bases each). Per the germline V gene, CDR1 is SQVTM and CDR2 is ANQGSEA. This CDR3 comprises 14 residues. The CDR3 nucleotides are TGCAGCGTTCGGGACGATAGGATCACCGGGAAGCTGTTTTTT. Amino acid sequence: CSVRDDRITGKLFF.

In the case of this clonotype: A junction end diverges from the germline sequence, so it may reflect a read error. This chain connects TRBV4-1 to TRBJ2-7; D is uncertain. The germline V gene has CDR1 MGHRA and CDR2 YSYEKL. This CDR3 has 13 amino acids. The CDR3 reads CTSRPGRWYEKYF. The DNA for the CDR3 is TGCACCAGCAGGCCGGGCCGTTGGTACGAGAAGTACTTC.

Remarks on this clonotype: A read error may be the cause here, since a much bigger clone is one base away. The chain employs TRBV28 and TRBJ2-1; 8 bases line up with TRBD2. The CDR3 extends over 15 amino acids. Germline values: CDR1 MDHEN, CDR2 SYDVKM. Here the CDR3 reads CASSLSGLDYDEQFF. The CDR3 bases are TGTGCCAGCAGTTTATCGGGACTAGACTACGATGAGCAGTTCTTC.

The rearrangement links TRBV6-5 to TRBJ2-1, with TRBD2 identical over 9 bases. With 0 bases clipped from V and 13 bases from J, the junction kept 16 bases outside the gene matches. There are 17 residues in the CDR3. Germline V gene data show CDR1 as MNHEY and CDR2 as SVGAGI. The CDR3 loop reads CASSYSGSGSQVMIQFF. The CDR3 DNA is TGTGCCAGCAGTTACTCGGGTAGCGGGAGTCAAGTAATGATCCAGTTCTTC.

Comment on this clonotype: A read error may produce the germline difference seen at one junction end. V is TRBV4-2 and J is TRBJ2-3; 10 nucleotides align to TRBD2. The CDR3 consists of 18 residues. The germline V gene encodes CDR1 LGHNA and CDR2 YNFKEQ. CDR3 DNA: TGTGGCAGCAGTCAAGTGGCGCTTCTAGCGGGAGCGACAGATTCGCAGTATTTT. Translated: CGSSQVALLAGATDSQYF.

A remark on this clonotype: Germline and junction disagree at one end, which may indicate a read error. The chain has TRBV11-2 and TRBJ2-2, with D maybe TRBD2 (5 bases). The germline V gene has CDR1 SGHAT and CDR2 FQNNGV. The CDR3 loop spans 14 amino acids. CDR3 DNA sequence: TGTACCAGCAGCCCGGACCATTGGGCCGGGGAACTGTTTTTT. Amino acids: CTSSPDHWAGELFF.

The chain joins TRBV4-3 to TRBJ2-7, with 10 positions matching TRBD1. CDR3 length: 16 amino acids. V trimming: 4 bases; J trimming: 3 bases; junction bases outside the gene matches: 9. Germline CDR1 is LGHNA and CDR2 is YSLEER. CDR3 bases: TGCGCCAGCAGCCGAGGGGCCGGGACAGGGGACTACGAGCAGTACTTC. Translated: CASSRGAGTGDYEQYF.

A note on this clonotype: Relative to the germline gene, one junction end is altered; a read error may explain this. The chain is built from TRBV5-5 and TRBJ2-1; 8 bases map to TRBD2. From germline, CDR1 is SGHKS and CDR2 YYEKEE (reference sequence). CDR3 length equals 16 residues. This CDR3 reads CASSYQISGTYNEHFF. The CDR3, as DNA: TGTGCCAGCAGCTATCAGATTAGCGGGACATACAATGAGCATTTCTTC.

The chain couples TRBV10-3 to TRBJ2-3, with D possibly called TRBD1 or TRBD2 (5 bases each). V lost 9 bases, J lost 0 bases, and 19 bases lay in between. The germline CDR1 and CDR2 sequences are ENHRY and SYGVKD. The CDR3 covers 16 residues. CDR3 amino acids: CAMRHIDGASTDTQYF. CDR3 nucleotides: TGTGCCATGAGGCACATTGACGGGGCTAGCACAGATACGCAGTATTTT.

CDR3 coding DNA: TGTGCCAGCCACAAAGAGGACGGGAAGAAGGAGACAGATACGCAGTATTTT. Protein sequence: CASHKEDGKKETDTQYF. V is TRBV6-5 and J is TRBJ2-3; D is possibly TRBD2 (5 bases). Germline values: CDR1 MNHEY, CDR2 SVGAGI. This CDR3 comprises 17 residues. Trimming removed 8 bases from V and 3 bases from J, with 24 bases in between.

For this clonotype: At one boundary the junction diverges from the germline segment, which might be a read error. V usage is TRBV20-1 and J usage is TRBJ1-5; a weak D match, TRBD1 (5 bases). The CDR3 contains 14 residues. Germline V gene sequence: CDR1 DFQATT, CDR2 SNEGSKA (reference sequence). The CDR3 DNA is TGCAGTACTAGAGATCAGCGCGGGGGTCAGCCCCAGCATTTT. This codes for CSTRDQRGGQPQHF.

A word on this clonotype: This CDR3 is missing its conserved last phenylalanine or tryptophan, likely due to a read error. V is TRBV11-2 and J is TRBJ2-6, with 7 bases that match TRBD1. The CDR3 loop spans 21 amino acids. Germline V gene lookup returns CDR1 SGHAT and CDR2 FQNNGV. CDR3 loop: CASSMGRDRDISFSGANLLTS. CDR3 nucleotide sequence: TGTGCCAGCAGCATGGGGAGAGACAGGGACATTTCCTTCTCTGGGGCCAACCTCCTGACTTCC.

This clonotype has a handful of counts. The junction does not match germline at one end; this may be a read error. The genes are TRBV7-9 and TRBJ1-2; D is unclear. Germline assignment: CDR1 SEHNR and CDR2 FQNEAQ (reference sequence). The CDR3 is 13 residues long. CDR3: CASSPDPSVGYIF. CDR3 nucleotides: TGTGCCAGCAGCCCGGACCCATCTGTGGGCTACATCTTC.

Concerning this clonotype itself: A much larger clone is a single base away; this may be a read error. The rearrangement joins TRBV29-1 to TRBJ2-7, with D unresolved. The CDR3 totals 14 residues. Germline values: CDR1 SQVTM, CDR2 ANQGSEA. CDR3 sequence reads: CSVWTAQTSYEQHF. CDR3 DNA sequence: TGCAGCGTTTGGACGGCTCAAACGTCCTACGAGCAGCACTTC.

As for this clonotype: Sequence at one end of the junction differs from germline and may be a read error. This sequence joins TRBV6-2 or TRBV6-3 and TRBJ2-3, with D tentatively TRBD2 (6 bases). The CDR3 consists of 14 residues. CDR1 and CDR2 from the germline V gene are MNHEY and SVGEGT. CDR3 nucleotide sequence: TGTGCCAGCAGCCCGAGACTAGGGTCAGAAACGCAGTATTTT. Its protein product is CASSPRLGSETQYF.